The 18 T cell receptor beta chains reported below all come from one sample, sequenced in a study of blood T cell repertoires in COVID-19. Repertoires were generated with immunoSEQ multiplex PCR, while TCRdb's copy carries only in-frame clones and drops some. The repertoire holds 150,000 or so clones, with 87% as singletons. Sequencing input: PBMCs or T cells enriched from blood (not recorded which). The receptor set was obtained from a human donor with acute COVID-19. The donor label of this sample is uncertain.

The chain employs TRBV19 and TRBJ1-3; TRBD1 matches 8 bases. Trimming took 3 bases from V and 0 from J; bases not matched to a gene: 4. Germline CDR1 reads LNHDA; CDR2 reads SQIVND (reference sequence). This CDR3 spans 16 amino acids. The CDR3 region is CASSITGQGSGNTIYF. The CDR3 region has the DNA TGTGCCAGTAGTATTACCGGACAGGGCTCTGGAAACACCATATATTTT.

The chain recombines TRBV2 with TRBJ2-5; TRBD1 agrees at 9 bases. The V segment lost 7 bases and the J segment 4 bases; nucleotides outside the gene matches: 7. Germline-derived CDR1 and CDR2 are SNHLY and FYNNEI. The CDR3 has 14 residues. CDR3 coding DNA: TGTGCCAGCAAACCGGGACAGGGTGTAGAGACCCAGTACTTC. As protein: CASKPGQGVETQYF.

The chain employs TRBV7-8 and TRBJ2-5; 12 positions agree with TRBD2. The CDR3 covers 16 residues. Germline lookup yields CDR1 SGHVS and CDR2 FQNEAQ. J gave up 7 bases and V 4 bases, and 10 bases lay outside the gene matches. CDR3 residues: CASSSGLAGIKGTQYF. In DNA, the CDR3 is TGTGCCAGCAGCTCAGGACTAGCGGGGATCAAAGGGACCCAGTACTTC.

CDR3 sequence: CASSYAGKSYEQYF. The CDR3 nucleotides read TGTGCCAGCAGTTATGCAGGGAAATCCTACGAGCAGTACTTC. The rearrangement joins TRBV6-2 or TRBV6-3 to TRBJ2-7, with D perhaps matching TRBD1 (5 bases). In germline, CDR1 is MNHEY, CDR2 SVGEGT. The CDR3 spans 14 residues. The V gene lost 3 bases and the J gene lost 1 base, with 10 bases spanning the gap.

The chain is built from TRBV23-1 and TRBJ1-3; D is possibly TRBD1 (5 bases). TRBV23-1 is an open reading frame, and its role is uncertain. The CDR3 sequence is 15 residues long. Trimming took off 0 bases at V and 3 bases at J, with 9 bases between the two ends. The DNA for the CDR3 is TGCGCCAGCAGTCAATCCGGGGGGGGTGGAAACACCATATATTTT. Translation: CASSQSGGGGNTIYF.

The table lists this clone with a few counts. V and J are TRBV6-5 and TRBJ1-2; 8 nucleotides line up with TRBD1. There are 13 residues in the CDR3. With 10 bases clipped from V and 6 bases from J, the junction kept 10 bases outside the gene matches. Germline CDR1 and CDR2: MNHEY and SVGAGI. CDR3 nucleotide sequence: TGTGCCACACGAAGGCAGGGGGCAGATGGCTACACCTTC. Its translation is CATRRQGADGYTF.

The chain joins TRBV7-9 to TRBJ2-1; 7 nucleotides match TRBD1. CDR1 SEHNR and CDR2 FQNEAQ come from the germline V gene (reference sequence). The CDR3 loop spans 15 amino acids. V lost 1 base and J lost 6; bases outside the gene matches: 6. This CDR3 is CASSLGQSGGNEQFF. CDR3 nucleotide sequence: TGTGCCAGCAGCTTAGGACAGTCAGGGGGCAATGAGCAGTTCTTC.

CDR3 protein: CASSFGTDTQYF. Written as DNA, the CDR3 is TGTGCCAGCAGCTTCGGCACAGATACGCAGTATTTT. V gene TRBV7-3 combines with J gene TRBJ2-3, with no clear D. From germline, CDR1 is SGHTA and CDR2 FQGTGA. There are 12 residues in the CDR3. V was cut by 3 bases and J by 1 base, with 2 bases left in between.

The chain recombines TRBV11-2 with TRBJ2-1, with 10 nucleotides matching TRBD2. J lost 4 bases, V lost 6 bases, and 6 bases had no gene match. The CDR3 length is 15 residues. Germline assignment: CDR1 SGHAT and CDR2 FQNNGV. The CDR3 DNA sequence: TGTGCCAGCAGTCCACTAGCGGGGTTTTACAATGAGCAGTTCTTC. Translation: CASSPLAGFYNEQFF.

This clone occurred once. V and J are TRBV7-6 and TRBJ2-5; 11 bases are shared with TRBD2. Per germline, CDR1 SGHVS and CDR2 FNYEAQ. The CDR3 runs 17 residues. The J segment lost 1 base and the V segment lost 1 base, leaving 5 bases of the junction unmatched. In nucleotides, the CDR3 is TGTGCCAGCAGCTTAGTGGCTAGCGGGGGGCCCCAAGAGACCCAGTACTTC. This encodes CASSLVASGGPQETQYF.

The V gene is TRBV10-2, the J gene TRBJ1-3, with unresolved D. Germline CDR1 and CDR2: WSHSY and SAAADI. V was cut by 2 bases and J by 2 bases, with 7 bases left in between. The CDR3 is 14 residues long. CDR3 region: CASSEGGAGNTIYF. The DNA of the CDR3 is TGCGCCAGCAGTGAGGGCGGAGCTGGAAACACCATATATTTT.

The CDR3 sequence: CATSRATSGVRGQYF. The DNA for the CDR3 is TGTGCCACCAGCAGAGCTACTAGCGGGGTCCGGGGCCAGTACTTC. The rearrangement links TRBV15 to TRBJ2-5; 10 bases are shared with TRBD2. V was clipped by 1 base and J by 10 bases; unmatched bases: 9. CDR1 and CDR2 (germline): LNHNV, YYDKDF (reference sequence). The CDR3 totals 15 residues.

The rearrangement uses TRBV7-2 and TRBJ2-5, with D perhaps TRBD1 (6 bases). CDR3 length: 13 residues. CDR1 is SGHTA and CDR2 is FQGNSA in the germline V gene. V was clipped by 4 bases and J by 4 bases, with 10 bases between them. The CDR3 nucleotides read TGTGCCAGCAGCTATGGGACATTAGAGACCCAGTACTTC. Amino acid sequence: CASSYGTLETQYF.

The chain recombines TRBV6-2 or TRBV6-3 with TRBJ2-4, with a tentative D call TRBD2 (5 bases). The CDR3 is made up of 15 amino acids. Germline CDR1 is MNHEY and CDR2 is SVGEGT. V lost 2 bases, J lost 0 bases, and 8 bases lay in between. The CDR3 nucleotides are TGTGCCAGCAGTTACAGACGGGGAGCCAAAAACATTCAGTACTTC. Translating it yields CASSYRRGAKNIQYF.

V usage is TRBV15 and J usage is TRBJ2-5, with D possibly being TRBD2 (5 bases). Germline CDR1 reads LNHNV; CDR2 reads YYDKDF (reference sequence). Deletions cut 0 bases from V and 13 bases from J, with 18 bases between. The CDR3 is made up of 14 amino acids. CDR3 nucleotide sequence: TGTGCCACCAGCAGAGATAGTGGTACTAGGGAAAGGTACTTC. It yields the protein CATSRDSGTRERYF.

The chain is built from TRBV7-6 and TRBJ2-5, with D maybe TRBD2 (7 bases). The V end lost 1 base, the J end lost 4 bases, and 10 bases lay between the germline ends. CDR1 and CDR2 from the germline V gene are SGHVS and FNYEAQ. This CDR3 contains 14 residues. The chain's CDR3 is CASSLGGGGETQYF. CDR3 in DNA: TGTGCCAGCAGCTTAGGGGGAGGGGGAGAGACCCAGTACTTC. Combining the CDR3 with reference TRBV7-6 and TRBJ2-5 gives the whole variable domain GAGVSQSPRYKVTKRGQDVALRCDPISGHVSLYWYRQALGQGPEFLTYFNYEAQQDKSGLPNDRFSAERPEGSISTLTIQRTEQRDSAMYRCASSLGGGGETQYFGPGTRLLVL.

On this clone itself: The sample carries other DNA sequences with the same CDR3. Written as DNA, the CDR3 is TGTGCCAGCAGTTTAGGAGATGGCTACACCTTC. Protein product: CASSLGDGYTF. The V and J genes are TRBV12-3 or TRBV12-4 and TRBJ1-2; no clear D gene. There are 11 residues in the CDR3. The germline V and J ends were trimmed by 1 base and 6 bases, with 3 bases remaining between them.

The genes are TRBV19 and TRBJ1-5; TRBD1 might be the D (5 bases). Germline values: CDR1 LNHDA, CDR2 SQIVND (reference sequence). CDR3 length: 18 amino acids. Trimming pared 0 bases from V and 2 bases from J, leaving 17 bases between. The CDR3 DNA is TGTGCCAGTAGTATAGATTATCCGGGGGTAATGGGCAATCAGCCCCAGCATTTT. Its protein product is CASSIDYPGVMGNQPQHF.